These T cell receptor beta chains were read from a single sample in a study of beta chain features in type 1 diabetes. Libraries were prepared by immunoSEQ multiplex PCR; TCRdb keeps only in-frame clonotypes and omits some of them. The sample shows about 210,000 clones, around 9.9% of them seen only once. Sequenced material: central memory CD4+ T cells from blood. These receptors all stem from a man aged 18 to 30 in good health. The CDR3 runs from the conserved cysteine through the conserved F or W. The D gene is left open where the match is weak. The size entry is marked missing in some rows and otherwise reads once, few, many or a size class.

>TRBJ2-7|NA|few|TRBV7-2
TGTGCCAGCAGCTACCCGAGGGGAGGCCTTACCGCGGAGCAGTACTTC
CASSYPRGGLTAEQYF
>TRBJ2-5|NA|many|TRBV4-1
TGCGCCAGCAGCCAGGGGATCCAAGAGACCCAGTACTTC
CASSQGIQETQYF
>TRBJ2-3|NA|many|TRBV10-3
TGTGCCATCAGTGAGTCGTCTCACTCGACGCAGTATTTT
CAISESSHSTQYF
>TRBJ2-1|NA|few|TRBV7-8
TGTGCCAGCAAAAGGGCCCTGAACGGGTACAATGAGCAGTTCTTC
CASKRALNGYNEQFF
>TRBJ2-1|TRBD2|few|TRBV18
TGTGCCAGCTCACCGGTTAGCGGGATCCTCAATGAGCAGTTCTTC
CASSPVSGILNEQFF
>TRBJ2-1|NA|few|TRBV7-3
TGTGCCAGCAGCCCGACCCGGGAGTCCTATGAGCAGTTCTTC
CASSPTRESYEQFF
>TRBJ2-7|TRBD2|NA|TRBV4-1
TGCGCCAGCAGCCATTCAACTAGCGGGAGGGCCGGGATTCCCTACGAGCAGTACTTC
CASSHSTSGRAGIPYEQYF
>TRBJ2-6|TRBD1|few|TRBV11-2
TGTGCCAGCAGCCAAGGGACAGGCTCTGGGGCCAACGTCCTGACTTTC
CASSQGTGSGANVLTF
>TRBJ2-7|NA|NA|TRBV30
TGTCCACGAGGCGATGCGCCGGGAGATTACGAGCAGTACTTC
CPRGDAPGDYEQYF
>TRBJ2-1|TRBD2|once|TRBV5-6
TGTGCCAGCAGCTCCTTATCGACTAGCGCTACTTCCTACAATGAGCAGTTCTTC
CASSSLSTSATSYNEQFF
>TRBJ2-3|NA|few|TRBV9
TGTGCCAGCAGATATACAGATACGCAGTATTTT
CASRYTDTQYF
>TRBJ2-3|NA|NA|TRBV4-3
TGCGCCAGCAGCCTCGGACTGGGACTTGGAGATACGCAGTATTTT
CASSLGLGLGDTQYF
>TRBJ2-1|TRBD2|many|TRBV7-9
TGTGCCAGCAGCACCGCCCGAGGCGGGAGCTCCTACAATGAGCAGTTCTTC
CASSTARGGSSYNEQFF
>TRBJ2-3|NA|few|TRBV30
TGTGCCTGGGGTCCCGGGGGCACAGATACGCAGTATTTT
CAWGPGGTDTQYF
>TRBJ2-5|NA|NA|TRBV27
TGTGCCAGCAGTTTTAACAGGGAAGGCGAGACCCAGTACTTC
CASSFNREGETQYF
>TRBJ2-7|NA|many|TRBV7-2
TGTGCCAGCAGCTTAGCGCCTAGCGATAGCTCCTACGAGCAGTACTTC
CASSLAPSDSSYEQYF
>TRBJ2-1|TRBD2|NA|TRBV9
TGTGCCAGCAGCGTAGTGTTATCGGGGACTAGCGGAAACAATGAGCAGTTCTTC
CASSVVLSGTSGNNEQFF
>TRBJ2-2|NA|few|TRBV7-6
TGTGCCAGCAGCCGAGGGACCGGGGAGCTGTTTTTT
CASSRGTGELFF
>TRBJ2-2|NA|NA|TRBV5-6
TGTGCCAGCAGCTTGGCCCCAGGGCTCACCGGGGAGCTGTTTTTT
CASSLAPGLTGELFF
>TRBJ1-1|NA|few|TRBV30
TGTGCCTGGAGAGGAGTCACTGAAGCTTTCTTT
CAWRGVTEAFF
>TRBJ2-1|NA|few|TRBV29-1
TGCAGCGTTGGGCAGACGCGCTACAATGAGCAGTTCTTC
CSVGQTRYNEQFF
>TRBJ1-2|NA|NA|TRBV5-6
TGTGCCAGCAGCCCAGGGTGGGCTGGCTACACCTTC
CASSPGWAGYTF
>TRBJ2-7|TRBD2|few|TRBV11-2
TGTGCCAGCAGCTTAGATTCGAGCGGGAGGGCACACGAGCAGTACTTC
CASSLDSSGRAHEQYF
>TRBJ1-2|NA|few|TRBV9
TGTGCCAGCAGCCCCGGCGGGGAGACTAACTATGGCTACACCTTC
CASSPGGETNYGYTF
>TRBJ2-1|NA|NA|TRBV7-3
TGTGCCAGCAGCCAGCCCTGGGGTGAGCAGTTCTTC
CASSQPWGEQFF
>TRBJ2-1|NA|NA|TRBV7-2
TGTGCCAGCAGCTCCGGACCATCCCTGGGGCAGTTCTTC
CASSSGPSLGQFF
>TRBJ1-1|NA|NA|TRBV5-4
TGTGCCAGCAGCTTCGGCCTGAACACTGAAGCTTTCTTT
CASSFGLNTEAFF
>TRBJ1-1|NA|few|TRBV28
TGTGCCAGCAGTTTATTACAGACTGAAGCTTTCTTT
CASSLLQTEAFF
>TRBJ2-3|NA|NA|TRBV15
TGTGCCACCAGCGTACAACTAGCAGATACGCAGTATTTT
CATSVQLADTQYF
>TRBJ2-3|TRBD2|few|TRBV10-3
TGTGCCATCAGACCGGGACTAGCGGGCACAGATACGCAGTATTTT
CAIRPGLAGTDTQYF
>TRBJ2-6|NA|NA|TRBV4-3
TGCGCCAGCCAATACAGGGCTGGGGCCAACGTCCTGACTTTC
CASQYRAGANVLTF
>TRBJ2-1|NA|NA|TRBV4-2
TGTGCCAGCAGCGAAGCGACCTCTTCCTACAATGAGCAGTTCTTC
CASSEATSSYNEQFF
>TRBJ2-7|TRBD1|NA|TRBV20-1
TGCAGTGCTCTCGGACAGGCCGAGCAGTACTTC
CSALGQAEQYF
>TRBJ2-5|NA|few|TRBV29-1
TGCAGCGTGATTATCGGACAAAGACAGGAGACCCAGTACTTC
CSVIIGQRQETQYF
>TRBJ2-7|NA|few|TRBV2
TGTGCCAGCAGTGAAGGGCTAGCTCCGATCTACGAGCAGTACTTC
CASSEGLAPIYEQYF
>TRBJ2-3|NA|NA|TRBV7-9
TGTGCCAGCAGCTTCTCCCAGGGAACAGATACGCAGTATTTT
CASSFSQGTDTQYF
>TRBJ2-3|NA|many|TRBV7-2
TGTGCCAGCAGCTTAAGTAGCGGCACAGATACGCAGTATTTT
CASSLSSGTDTQYF